A selection of T cell receptor beta chains follows, all from one sample in a study of T cell responses to AZD1222 COVID-19 vaccine. TCRdb keeps only in-frame clones here, not all; method: immunoSEQ multiplex PCR. The sample comprises about 170,000 clones, around 90% of which are singletons, and over 1.5% rests with the top ten. The sequencing here drew on peripheral blood, taken on day 0 of AZD1222 vaccination. All receptors derive from an adult in good health. Both conserved end residues are part of each CDR3. The order of the fields is J gene, clone size, D gene, V gene, CDR3 protein, CDR3 DNA. D genes are given only for firm matches. Where a row states a size, it is once, few, many or the class of an expanded clone; other rows omit it.

>TRBJ1-1|.|.|TRBV11-2
CASSTNRARSTEAFF
TGTGCCAGCAGCACAAACAGGGCGCGAAGCACTGAAGCTTTCTTT
>TRBJ1-4|.|TRBD1|TRBV18
CASSPGQGNEKLFF
TGTGCCAGCTCACCAGGACAGGGGAATGAAAAACTGTTTTTT
>TRBJ2-7|.|.|TRBV7-8
CASSFGGRSRLGEQYF
TGTGCCAGCAGCTTTGGAGGGCGATCAAGGCTGGGCGAGCAGTACTTC
>TRBJ2-7|.|TRBD2|TRBV5-1
CASSLAPGLAGGGYEQYF
TGCGCCAGCAGCTTGGCCCCGGGACTAGCGGGAGGGGGCTACGAGCAGTACTTC
>TRBJ2-1|.|.|TRBV7-3
CASSLTPQSLTEQFF
TGTGCCAGCAGCTTAACCCCTCAATCCCTCACTGAGCAGTTCTTC
>TRBJ2-3|.|TRBD1|TRBV5-4
CASSLVRTGKDTQYF
TGTGCCAGCAGCTTGGTTAGGACAGGGAAGGATACGCAGTATTTT
>TRBJ2-1|.|.|TRBV19
CASSPSSGGSRNEQFF
TGTGCCAGTAGTCCTTCCTCTGGGGGATCTAGGAATGAGCAGTTCTTC
>TRBJ1-2|.|.|TRBV29-1
CSAIQESYGYTF
TGCAGCGCTATACAGGAGTCCTATGGCTACACCTTC
>TRBJ2-2|once|TRBD2|TRBV3-1/TRBV3-2
CASSQGPSGGTGELFF
TGTGCCAGCAGCCAAGGCCCTAGCGGGGGGACCGGGGAGCTGTTTTTT
>TRBJ2-5|.|.|TRBV27
CASSLSWQETQYF
TGTGCCAGCAGTTTATCATGGCAAGAGACCCAGTACTTC
>TRBJ1-6|once|.|TRBV3-1/TRBV3-2
CASSHRTANSPLHF
TGTGCCAGCAGCCACCGTACAGCAAATTCACCCCTCCACTTT
>TRBJ2-7|.|.|TRBV27
CASRVAAGLYEQYF
TGTGCCAGCAGGGTCGCGGCGGGACTTTACGAGCAGTACTTC
>TRBJ2-7|once|TRBD2|TRBV2
CASSSPTSGYSYEQYF
TGTGCCAGCAGTTCCCCGACTAGCGGGTACTCCTACGAGCAGTACTTC
>TRBJ1-1|.|.|TRBV5-4
CASSLDRLKNTEAFF
TGTGCCAGCAGCTTGGATCGCCTCAAGAACACTGAAGCTTTCTTT
>TRBJ1-2|.|.|TRBV19
CASSPRKSNYGYTF
TGTGCCAGTAGTCCCAGGAAGTCCAACTATGGCTACACCTTC
>TRBJ1-2|.|.|TRBV5-1
CASIPDPPGAGGYTF
TGCGCCAGCATTCCAGATCCCCCGGGGGCGGGAGGCTACACCTTC
>TRBJ2-5|.|TRBD1|TRBV7-7
CASSSDRGLETQYF
TGTGCTAGCAGCTCGGACAGGGGGCTGGAGACCCAGTACTTC
>TRBJ1-2|.|.|TRBV11-2
CASSFAANYGYTF
TGTGCCAGCAGCTTTGCAGCTAACTATGGCTACACCTTC
>TRBJ2-5|.|.|TRBV7-8
CASTPGPAQGETQYF
TGTGCCAGCACCCCCGGGCCTGCCCAGGGAGAGACCCAGTACTTC
>TRBJ2-6|.|TRBD1|TRBV15
CATSREGQGYGANVLTF
TGTGCCACCAGCAGAGAGGGACAGGGATATGGGGCCAACGTCCTGACTTTC
>TRBJ2-7|.|.|TRBV10-3
CAISAPAYEQYF
TGTGCCATCAGTGCCCCGGCCTACGAGCAGTACTTC
>TRBJ1-2|.|.|TRBV9
CASTLGRDYGYTF
TGTGCCAGCACCCTTGGGCGAGACTATGGCTACACCTTC
>TRBJ2-7|few|.|TRBV7-2
CASSSTGVYEQYF
TGTGCCAGCAGCTCCACCGGGGTCTACGAGCAGTACTTC
>TRBJ1-1|.|TRBD1|TRBV9
CASSMTGSTEAFF
TGTGCCAGCAGCATGACAGGGAGCACTGAAGCTTTCTTT
>TRBJ2-1|.|TRBD1|TRBV9
CASSVRGDSTYNEQFF
TGTGCCAGCAGCGTTCGTGGGGACAGTACCTACAATGAGCAGTTCTTC
>TRBJ2-5|.|.|TRBV12-5
CASGLRGGVLETQYF
TGTGCTAGTGGTTTGCGAGGCGGGGTTCTTGAGACCCAGTACTTC
>TRBJ1-5|.|TRBD1|TRBV5-6
CASSRPGTGGTYSNQPQHF
TGTGCCAGCAGCCGACCCGGGACAGGGGGAACTTATAGCAATCAGCCCCAGCATTTT
>TRBJ2-5|once|.|TRBV27
CASSLSVGLQETQYF
TGTGCCAGCAGTCTATCCGTGGGACTCCAAGAGACCCAGTACTTC
>TRBJ1-2|.|.|TRBV5-1
CASSPQVDSNYGYTF
TGCGCCAGCAGCCCCCAGGTGGATTCTAACTATGGCTACACCTTC
>TRBJ2-7|.|TRBD1|TRBV18
CASSSQGQGYGEQYF
TGTGCCAGCTCATCTCAGGGACAGGGCTACGGCGAGCAGTACTTC
>TRBJ2-3|.|.|TRBV27
CASSLLPGDTQYF
TGTGCCAGCAGTTTATTACCCGGAGATACGCAGTATTTT
>TRBJ1-1|.|.|TRBV5-6
CATKPRAVQNTEAFF
TGTGCCACCAAACCGAGGGCAGTACAGAACACTGAAGCTTTCTTT
>TRBJ2-1|.|TRBD2|TRBV7-3
CASSLMGTSGGSYNEQFF
TGTGCCAGCAGCTTAATGGGGACTAGCGGGGGATCCTACAATGAGCAGTTCTTC
>TRBJ2-1|.|TRBD2|TRBV9
CASSVRGGLAAYNEQFF
TGTGCCAGCAGCGTACGCGGAGGGCTAGCGGCGTACAATGAGCAGTTCTTC
>TRBJ2-3|.|TRBD2|TRBV3-1/TRBV3-2
CASRANSGRGDTQYF
TGTGCCAGCAGAGCGAATAGCGGGAGGGGGGATACGCAGTATTTT
>TRBJ2-1|.|.|TRBV9
CASSAPGLNSYNEQFF
TGTGCCAGCAGCGCTCCGGGACTCAACTCCTACAATGAGCAGTTCTTC
>TRBJ1-6|.|.|TRBV6-1
CASSDDLIYNSPLHF
TGTGCCAGCAGTGACGACCTAATATATAATTCACCCCTCCACTTT